This T cell receptor beta chain stems from a study of cytomegalovirus exposure and HLA in healthy donors. On this clone: Its antigen is as yet unknown.

The PCR contained 60 Vbeta and 13 Jbeta primers. Using immunoSEQ multiplex PCR, the repertoire was profiled, and TCRdb retains in-frame clones only, with some absent. The data show about 96,000 clones, approximately 80% seen once. Findings and limits, study-wide: Reports described diagnosis of cytomegalovirus status by the classifier as highly specific and sensitive. Immune exposure data for these donors was limited to CMV serostatus.

Trimming shortened V by 2 bases and J by 8 bases, and 12 bases separated the two germline ends. The CDR3 runs 13 residues. Germline V gene data show CDR1 as MNHEY and CDR2 as SVGAGI. This clonotype was sampled from a man aged 25 to 40 in good health and CMV-seronegative. The gene calls are TRBV6-5 and TRBJ1-1; D might be TRBD1 (6 bases). The sample was PBMCs. CDR3 DNA: TGTGCCAGCAGTTACGGGGGCCAAGGAGAAGCTTTCTTT. Encoded protein: CASSYGGQGEAFF.